These T cell receptor beta chains were read from a single sample in a study of cytomegalovirus exposure and HLA in healthy donors. The table came from immunoSEQ multiplex PCR; TCRdb's copy has only in-frame clones and leaves some out. This sample yields about 160,000 clones, of which roughly 86% are seen a single time; around a tenth belongs to the top ten. The specimen was PBMCs. The receptors here all came from a young woman in good health and CMV-seropositive. Both conserved end residues are part of each CDR3. Fields, in order: clone size, V gene, D gene, J gene, CDR3 DNA, CDR3 protein. D genes are given only for firm matches. For some rows the clone size is stated as once, few or many, or as a class when expanded; others skip it.

abundance: .
v_gene: TRBV7-9
d_gene: TRBD1
j_gene: TRBJ1-5
CDR3nt: TGTGCCAGCAGCTCGACAGGGGACAATCAGCCCCAGCATTTT
CDR3aa: CASSSTGDNQPQHF

abundance: .
v_gene: TRBV27
d_gene: TRBD2
j_gene: TRBJ2-4
CDR3nt: TGTGCCAGCAGTTTTGCGGGAGGGCCGAACATTCAGTACTTC
CDR3aa: CASSFAGGPNIQYF

abundance: .
v_gene: TRBV7-6
d_gene: .
j_gene: TRBJ2-2
CDR3nt: TGTGCCAGCAGCCCAGAGGTCAACACCGGGGAGCTGTTTTTT
CDR3aa: CASSPEVNTGELFF

abundance: .
v_gene: TRBV6-6
d_gene: TRBD2
j_gene: TRBJ2-3
CDR3nt: TGTGCCAGCATTACAGCGGGAGATGCTGATACGCAGTATTTT
CDR3aa: CASITAGDADTQYF

abundance: .
v_gene: TRBV18
d_gene: .
j_gene: TRBJ2-7
CDR3nt: TGTGCCAGCTCTCCCCCCCGGGCGGGTTCCTACGAGCAGTACTTC
CDR3aa: CASSPPRAGSYEQYF

abundance: .
v_gene: TRBV4-1
d_gene: .
j_gene: TRBJ1-5
CDR3nt: TGCGCCAGCAGCCAAGCTACAGACAATCAGCCCCAGCATTTT
CDR3aa: CASSQATDNQPQHF

abundance: .
v_gene: TRBV25-1
d_gene: .
j_gene: TRBJ1-2
CDR3nt: TGTGCCAGCAGTGATCGGACAGTTTATGGCTACACCTTC
CDR3aa: CASSDRTVYGYTF

abundance: .
v_gene: TRBV5-1
d_gene: .
j_gene: TRBJ1-4
CDR3nt: TGCGCCAGCAGCTCGGAACAGGGACGTAATGAAAAACTGTTTTTT
CDR3aa: CASSSEQGRNEKLFF

abundance: once
v_gene: TRBV7-8
d_gene: .
j_gene: TRBJ2-2
CDR3nt: TGTGCCAGCAGCTTCGAACTAACTTACTTCACCGGGGAGCTGTTTTTT
CDR3aa: CASSFELTYFTGELFF

abundance: .
v_gene: TRBV6-6
d_gene: .
j_gene: TRBJ1-2
CDR3nt: TGTGCCAGCAGCACGACAGGATCAATTGGCTACACCTTC
CDR3aa: CASSTTGSIGYTF

abundance: .
v_gene: TRBV29-1
d_gene: .
j_gene: TRBJ2-7
CDR3nt: TGCAGCGTTGAGTACAGCTCCTACGAGCAGTACTTC
CDR3aa: CSVEYSSYEQYF

abundance: .
v_gene: TRBV7-8
d_gene: TRBD2
j_gene: TRBJ2-7
CDR3nt: TGTGCCAGCAGCCAATCGACTAGCGGGACCTCCTACGAGCAGTACTTC
CDR3aa: CASSQSTSGTSYEQYF

abundance: .
v_gene: TRBV19
d_gene: .
j_gene: TRBJ1-2
CDR3nt: TGTGCCAGTAGTAGCCATGACCAGGGTAACTATGGCTACACCTTC
CDR3aa: CASSSHDQGNYGYTF

abundance: .
v_gene: TRBV7-7
d_gene: .
j_gene: TRBJ2-1
CDR3nt: TGTGCTAGCAGCGAGAGCGGGCCAACCTACAATGAGCAGTTCTTC
CDR3aa: CASSESGPTYNEQFF

abundance: .
v_gene: TRBV7-2
d_gene: TRBD1
j_gene: TRBJ1-1
CDR3nt: TGTGCCAGCAGTTACCGACAGGGAGCAGGTGCTGAAGCTTTCTTT
CDR3aa: CASSYRQGAGAEAFF

abundance: .
v_gene: TRBV7-2
d_gene: TRBD2
j_gene: TRBJ2-1
CDR3nt: TGTGCCAGCAGCCAGGGACTAGCTGGGAATGAGCAGTTCTTC
CDR3aa: CASSQGLAGNEQFF

abundance: many
v_gene: TRBV2
d_gene: TRBD1
j_gene: TRBJ2-7
CDR3nt: TGTGCCAGCAGGCTCAGGGGGCTTTACGAGCAGTACTTC
CDR3aa: CASRLRGLYEQYF

abundance: .
v_gene: TRBV11-3
d_gene: .
j_gene: TRBJ1-2
CDR3nt: TGTGCCAGCAGCTCCAGTATTTTTGGCTACACCTTC
CDR3aa: CASSSSIFGYTF

abundance: .
v_gene: TRBV7-2
d_gene: .
j_gene: TRBJ1-1
CDR3nt: TGTGCCAGCAGCTTAAGCAAGAACACTGAAGCTTTCTTT
CDR3aa: CASSLSKNTEAFF

abundance: .
v_gene: TRBV10-3
d_gene: .
j_gene: TRBJ2-1
CDR3nt: TGTGCCATCCAAAAAGCCAATGAGCAGTTCTTC
CDR3aa: CAIQKANEQFF

abundance: .
v_gene: TRBV2
d_gene: .
j_gene: TRBJ1-1
CDR3nt: TGTGCCAGCAGTGAAAGGCGGGAAGCTTTCTTT
CDR3aa: CASSERREAFF

abundance: .
v_gene: TRBV30
d_gene: .
j_gene: TRBJ2-1
CDR3nt: TGTGCCTGGGGCTTGGGCTGGGAGCAGTTCTTC
CDR3aa: CAWGLGWEQFF

abundance: .
v_gene: TRBV28
d_gene: TRBD1
j_gene: TRBJ1-4
CDR3nt: TGTGCCAGCAGCATGACAGGGTCTAATGAAAAACTGTTTTTT
CDR3aa: CASSMTGSNEKLFF

abundance: .
v_gene: TRBV28
d_gene: TRBD1
j_gene: TRBJ1-1
CDR3nt: TGTGCCTCCAGGGGGCTGGGGGGAGAAGCTTTCTTT
CDR3aa: CASRGLGGEAFF

abundance: .
v_gene: TRBV25-1
d_gene: TRBD1
j_gene: TRBJ1-1
CDR3nt: TGTGCCAGCAGTAAAGGGGGCCTGAACACTGAAGCTTTCTTT
CDR3aa: CASSKGGLNTEAFF

abundance: .
v_gene: TRBV19
d_gene: TRBD1
j_gene: TRBJ2-1
CDR3nt: TGTGCCAGTAGCATCTCGACCCCGGGACAGATCAATGAGCAGTTCTTC
CDR3aa: CASSISTPGQINEQFF

abundance: .
v_gene: TRBV4-3
d_gene: TRBD2
j_gene: TRBJ2-5
CDR3nt: TGCGCCAGCAGCCAAGAGTTAAGCGGGAGGGGGGTCGGTGATACCCAGTACTTC
CDR3aa: CASSQELSGRGVGDTQYF

abundance: .
v_gene: TRBV11-2
d_gene: .
j_gene: TRBJ2-2
CDR3nt: TGTGCCAGCAGCCTAGTGGGGCTTATCGCCGGGGAGCTGTTTTTT
CDR3aa: CASSLVGLIAGELFF

abundance: .
v_gene: TRBV7-9
d_gene: .
j_gene: TRBJ1-2
CDR3nt: TGTGCCAGCAGCTTAGAGCCCCCTCGGATCGACTCTGGCTACACCTTC
CDR3aa: CASSLEPPRIDSGYTF

abundance: once
v_gene: TRBV19
d_gene: TRBD1
j_gene: TRBJ1-5
CDR3nt: TGTGCCAGTACCCCGACAGGGGTATCCAATCAGCCCCAGCATTTT
CDR3aa: CASTPTGVSNQPQHF

abundance: .
v_gene: TRBV4-1
d_gene: .
j_gene: TRBJ1-5
CDR3nt: TGCGCCAGCAGCCAAGGGATGGCCAGGGGATACAATCAGCCCCAGCATTTT
CDR3aa: CASSQGMARGYNQPQHF

abundance: .
v_gene: TRBV29-1
d_gene: .
j_gene: TRBJ2-1
CDR3nt: TGCAGCGGAGAAAAGTCTAGCTACAATGAGCAGTTCTTC
CDR3aa: CSGEKSSYNEQFF

abundance: .
v_gene: TRBV9
d_gene: TRBD1
j_gene: TRBJ1-5
CDR3nt: TGTGCCAGCAGCACTCCGAGGACAGGGGGCGCGACAGGTCAGCCCCAGCATTTT
CDR3aa: CASSTPRTGGATGQPQHF

abundance: .
v_gene: TRBV28
d_gene: .
j_gene: TRBJ2-6
CDR3nt: TGTGCCAGCAGTTTCGGCGGCTCTGGGGCCAACGTCCTGACTTTC
CDR3aa: CASSFGGSGANVLTF

abundance: .
v_gene: TRBV15
d_gene: .
j_gene: TRBJ2-1
CDR3nt: TGTGCCACCAGCAGCGACCAAACTAGAGGTTTGCTCTTC
CDR3aa: CATSSDQTRGLLF

abundance: .
v_gene: TRBV4-1
d_gene: .
j_gene: TRBJ2-1
CDR3nt: TGCGCCAGCAGCCCCTCAATGGGAGAGAACGATGAGCAGTTCTTC
CDR3aa: CASSPSMGENDEQFF

abundance: .
v_gene: TRBV6-5
d_gene: TRBD2
j_gene: TRBJ2-1
CDR3nt: TGTGCCAGCAGTTACTCCTCAGCGGGAGGGCCACGTGAGCAGTTCTTC
CDR3aa: CASSYSSAGGPREQFF

abundance: .
v_gene: TRBV7-2
d_gene: .
j_gene: TRBJ1-2
CDR3nt: TGTGCCAGCAGCTTACTAGGTAGTAACTATGGCTACACCTTC
CDR3aa: CASSLLGSNYGYTF

abundance: .
v_gene: TRBV7-2
d_gene: .
j_gene: TRBJ1-1
CDR3nt: TGTGCCAGCAGCCCACACCGACAGGTGAACACTGAAGCTTTCTTT
CDR3aa: CASSPHRQVNTEAFF

abundance: .
v_gene: TRBV28
d_gene: .
j_gene: TRBJ2-3
CDR3nt: TGTGCCAGCAGTTCCCAGCGGGCGGGGCGCACAGATACGCAGTATTTT
CDR3aa: CASSSQRAGRTDTQYF

abundance: .
v_gene: TRBV4-2
d_gene: .
j_gene: TRBJ2-5
CDR3nt: TGTGCCAGCAGCCAAGCGGCCTGGGCTAAGCAAGAGACCCAGTACTTC
CDR3aa: CASSQAAWAKQETQYF